This T cell receptor beta chain appears in the sequencing data of a study of blood T cells in healthy people across ages. Study findings and constraints: PBMCs left unsorted prevented a conclusive naive versus antigen-experienced comparison.

Sample-barcoded 5' priming and a J-beta primer mix drove a second PCR of roughly 6 to 12 cycles. A single record per CDR3 protein comes from TCRdb applying MiXCR to the 5' RACE reads. The sample yields around 1,000,000 distinct CDR3 sequences, about 23% seen once. With regard to this clonotype: As yet, its antigen is unknown.

V trimming: 5 bases; J trimming: 7 bases; junction bases outside the gene matches: 7. Germline V gives CDR1 LNHNV, CDR2 YYDKDF (reference sequence). The CDR3 contains 15 residues. Separately, the same data were catalogued under a study of T cells of mothers and their children. Turning to that study: TCR recombination output is shaped by thymic selection similarly in related and unrelated pairs. Among related mother-child pairs, overlap was slightly higher than in unrelated pairs, though not significantly. Persisting microchimeric T cell clones went undetected.

The specimen was blood. This TCR came from a girl aged 2 to 10 in good health. The V call is TRBV15, the J call TRBJ2-1; 11 bases are a match to TRBD2. This chain's CDR3 is CATSPRASGGNEQFF. The CDR3 bases are TGTGCCACCAGCCCGAGGGCTAGCGGGGGGAATGAGCAGTTCTTC.